The rows below give T cell receptor beta chains drawn from one sample of a study of technical replicates of blood from a few donors. Libraries were prepared by immunoSEQ multiplex PCR; TCRdb keeps only in-frame clonotypes and omits some of them. The sample records under 95,000 clones, less than 95% being singletons. The sample taken for sequencing was T cells isolated from PBMCs. These receptors were taken from a human donor in good health. The CDR3 runs from the conserved cysteine through the conserved F or W. Each record gives: J gene, D gene, V gene, clone size, CDR3 protein, CDR3 DNA. D genes are given only for firm matches. Rows may omit the clone size; those that give it use once, few, many or a size class.

>TRBJ2-1|NA|TRBV28|NA
CASSFVQKQRNEQFF
TGTGCCAGCAGTTTCGTACAGAAGCAACGCAATGAGCAGTTCTTC
>TRBJ2-5|TRBD2|TRBV5-4|NA
CASSSRLAAETQYF
TGTGCCAGCAGCTCGAGACTAGCGGCAGAGACCCAGTACTTC
>TRBJ1-1|TRBD1|TRBV6-6|once
CASSYRQGYTEAFF
TGTGCCAGCAGTTATCGACAGGGGTACACTGAAGCTTTCTTT
>TRBJ1-4|TRBD1|TRBV30|NA
CAWSADKTGRGKLFF
TGTGCCTGGAGTGCTGACAAGACAGGGCGTGGAAAACTGTTTTTT
>TRBJ2-7|TRBD1|TRBV29-1|NA
CSVGTGVAEQYF
TGCAGCGTCGGTACAGGGGTTGCCGAGCAGTACTTC
>TRBJ1-1|TRBD1|TRBV11-2|NA
CASSYRGGMNTEAFF
TGTGCCAGCAGCTACAGGGGGGGGATGAACACTGAAGCTTTCTTT
>TRBJ2-7|NA|TRBV10-3|NA
CAISDSAESYEQYF
TGTGCCATCAGTGACAGCGCGGAGTCCTACGAGCAGTACTTC
>TRBJ2-1|NA|TRBV5-5|NA
CASSFRSPGHIYNEQFF
TGTGCCAGCAGCTTTCGCAGTCCGGGACATATCTACAATGAGCAGTTCTTC
>TRBJ2-2|NA|TRBV27|NA
CASRLAANTGELFF
TGTGCCAGCAGACTCGCGGCGAACACCGGGGAGCTGTTTTTT
>TRBJ1-2|TRBD1|TRBV27|NA
CASSKTQGWDGYTF
TGTGCCAGCAGCAAAACACAGGGGTGGGATGGCTACACCTTC
>TRBJ2-2|TRBD2|TRBV7-9|NA
CASSLSGGDTGELFF
TGTGCCAGCAGCTTATCGGGAGGCGACACCGGGGAGCTGTTTTTT
>TRBJ2-2|TRBD1|TRBV7-8|NA
CASSLRLRGRPNTGELFF
TGTGCCAGCAGCTTAAGGTTGAGGGGGCGGCCGAACACCGGGGAGCTGTTTTTT
>TRBJ2-3|TRBD2|TRBV6-4|NA
CASSDSAGGPDTQYF
TGTGCCAGCAGTGACTCAGCGGGGGGACCAGATACGCAGTATTTT
>TRBJ2-5|TRBD2|TRBV28|NA
CASKSSGQETQYF
TGTGCCAGTAAGTCTAGCGGCCAAGAGACCCAGTACTTC
>TRBJ2-1|NA|TRBV6-5|NA
CASSLTTPAYNEQFF
TGTGCCAGCAGTTTGACTACCCCGGCCTACAATGAGCAGTTCTTC
>TRBJ1-1|NA|TRBV9|NA
CASSVAPNGNTEAFF
TGTGCCAGCAGCGTAGCACCAAACGGGAACACTGAAGCTTTCTTT
>TRBJ1-2|NA|TRBV7-9|NA
CASSPNKGDSHYGYTF
TGTGCCAGCAGCCCGAACAAAGGCGACAGTCACTATGGCTACACCTTC
>TRBJ1-5|NA|TRBV30|NA
CAWSRYGQGPQPQHF
TGTGCCTGGAGTCGTTATGGGCAGGGGCCTCAGCCCCAGCATTTT
>TRBJ1-1|NA|TRBV7-2|NA
CASSYRTGDVGTEAFF
TGTGCCAGCAGCTACCGCACGGGGGACGTGGGCACTGAAGCTTTCTTT
>TRBJ2-3|NA|TRBV9|NA
CASTPGEDTQYF
TGTGCCAGTACGCCAGGGGAAGATACGCAGTATTTT
>TRBJ2-1|TRBD1|TRBV19|once
CASSMDRQGAYNEQFF
TGTGCCAGTAGTATGGATCGACAGGGGGCTTACAATGAGCAGTTCTTC
>TRBJ1-1|NA|TRBV5-6|NA
CASSPRVITEAFF
TGTGCCAGCAGCCCCCGGGTGATCACTGAAGCTTTCTTT
>TRBJ2-3|TRBD2|TRBV5-1|NA
CASSLGTSLAGGPTDTQYF
TGCGCCAGCAGCTTGGGGACCTCCCTAGCGGGGGGTCCCACAGATACGCAGTATTTT
>TRBJ1-1|TRBD1|TRBV20-1|NA
CSARTGVAFF
TGCAGTGCTAGGACAGGGGTAGCTTTCTTT
>TRBJ2-1|NA|TRBV11-1|NA
CASSSGQNQFF
TGTGCCAGCAGCTCGGGACAAAATCAGTTCTTC
>TRBJ2-4|NA|TRBV7-9|NA
CASSLGQLGLAKNIQYF
TGTGCCAGCAGCTTAGGTCAATTGGGACTAGCCAAAAACATTCAGTACTTC
>TRBJ2-3|TRBD2|TRBV5-6|NA
CASSLFLTSGVADTQYF
TGTGCCAGCAGCTTATTTCTGACTAGCGGGGTAGCAGATACGCAGTATTTT
>TRBJ2-2|NA|TRBV30|NA
CAWSSEAGELFF
TGTGCCTGGAGCTCAGAAGCCGGGGAGCTGTTTTTT
>TRBJ2-4|TRBD1|TRBV6-1|NA
CASSEAGIRGNIQYF
TGTGCCAGCAGTGAAGCCGGGATCAGGGGGAACATTCAGTACTTC
>TRBJ1-1|TRBD1|TRBV6-5|NA
CASSYVGQGANTEAFF
TGTGCCAGCAGTTACGTGGGACAGGGGGCCAACACTGAAGCTTTCTTT
>TRBJ1-1|NA|TRBV9|NA
CASSPKQGNTEAFF
TGTGCCAGCAGCCCAAAACAGGGGAACACTGAAGCTTTCTTT